The 16 T cell receptor beta chains given below trace back to one sample, sequenced in a study of cytomegalovirus exposure and HLA in healthy donors. Vbeta (60) and Jbeta (13) primers were used in the PCR. TCRdb's copy holds only in-frame clones and misses some; the assay was immunoSEQ multiplex PCR. The data show 150,000 to 200,000 clones, about 77% seen once. Sequencing was done on a sample of PBMCs. The receptor set was obtained from a man younger than 35 in good health and CMV-seropositive.

The chain combines TRBV5-8 with TRBJ1-5, with 9 bases aligning to TRBD1. The CDR3 spans 15 residues. J was trimmed by 5 bases and V by 0 bases; bases with no gene match: 3. CDR1 and CDR2 from the germline V gene are SGHTS and YDEGEE. CDR3 sequence reads: CASSLGTGDHQPQHF. In nucleotides, the CDR3 is TGTGCCAGCAGCTTGGGGACAGGGGATCATCAGCCCCAGCATTTT. Full variable domain (outside the CDR3, taken from reference TRBV5-8 and TRBJ1-5): EAGVTQSPTHLIKTRGQQATLRCSPISGHTSVYWYQQALGLGLQFLLWYDEGEERNRGNFPPRFSGRQFPNYSSELNVNALELEDSALYLCASSLGTGDHQPQHFGDGTRLSIL.

The V call is TRBV29-1, the J call TRBJ1-2; 7 bases are shared with TRBD1. V shed 2 bases, J shed 5 bases, and the junction held 14 bases outside the gene matches. This CDR3 is 16 amino acids long. From germline, CDR1 is SQVTM and CDR2 ANQGSEA. CDR3 loop: CSVENYGTALGYGYTF. Written as DNA, the CDR3 is TGCAGCGTTGAAAATTATGGGACAGCCCTTGGGTATGGCTACACCTTC.

V is TRBV7-2 and J is TRBJ2-7, with 7 nucleotides matching TRBD2. Germline V lookup: CDR1 SGHTA, CDR2 FQGNSA. Trimming took 5 bases from V and 2 from J; bases not matched to a gene: 9. The CDR3 is 15 amino acids. Here the CDR3 DNA reads TGTGCCAGCAGCCTGGGGGGAGCGGGGCCCTACGAGCAGTACTTC. This sequence encodes CASSLGGAGPYEQYF.

The V and J genes are TRBV15 and TRBJ1-1; a weak D match, TRBD1 (5 bases). With 0 bases removed from V and 0 bases from J, the gap between germline ends came to 14 bases. Germline V CDR1 and CDR2: LNHNV, YYDKDF (reference sequence). The CDR3 loop spans 17 amino acids. This CDR3 reads CATSRDGGSGLNTEAFF. The DNA of the CDR3 is TGTGCCACCAGCAGAGATGGTGGGTCAGGGCTGAACACTGAAGCTTTCTTT.

The chain carries TRBV11-2 and TRBJ2-1; the D gene is possibly TRBD1 (6 bases). V dropped 1 base and J dropped 0 bases, with 16 bases sitting between them. Per the germline V gene, CDR1 is SGHAT and CDR2 is FQNNGV. This CDR3 comprises 18 residues. The CDR3 region is CASSLATGLYRSYNEQFF. The CDR3, as DNA: TGTGCCAGCAGCTTAGCCACAGGGCTCTACCGCTCCTACAATGAGCAGTTCTTC.

In nucleotides, the CDR3 is TGCAGCGTTGTCGGGGAGACCACTGGCAATGAGCAGTTCTTC. Translated, it gives CSVVGETTGNEQFF. The chain carries TRBV29-1 and TRBJ2-1, with D perhaps matching TRBD2 (5 bases). The CDR3 consists of 14 residues. Germline CDR1 and CDR2: SQVTM and ANQGSEA. V lost 4 bases, J lost 6 bases, and 16 bases lay in between.

This clone occurred a few times. The rearrangement uses TRBV28 and TRBJ2-7, with TRBD1 identical over 7 bases. V trimming: 6 bases; J trimming: 2 bases; junction bases outside the gene matches: 10. In germline, CDR1 is MDHEN, CDR2 SYDVKM. The CDR3 is 15 amino acids. The CDR3, as DNA: TGTGCCAGCAGCCACACCGGGACAGTGGCCTACGAGCAGTACTTC. Its protein is CASSHTGTVAYEQYF.

This chain uses TRBV25-1 with TRBJ1-1; D is possibly TRBD1 (5 bases). CDR3 length: 15 residues. Trimming pared 1 base from V and 3 bases from J, leaving 12 bases between. Germline V gives CDR1 MGHDK, CDR2 SYGVNS. For the CDR3, the DNA is TGTGCCAGCAGTGAATTTGTAGCGGGGGACACTGAAGCTTTCTTT. The encoded protein is CASSEFVAGDTEAFF.

The chain is built from TRBV10-3 and TRBJ2-3; a possible D gene is TRBD2 (7 bases). This CDR3 has 19 amino acids. From germline, CDR1 is ENHRY and CDR2 SYGVKD. V lost 3 bases, J lost 2 bases, and 24 bases lay in between. In DNA form, the CDR3 reads TGTGCCATCAGTGAAATGGTTACGGGTAGTGGGGGGGCCACAGATACGCAGTATTTT. Translating gives CAISEMVTGSGGATDTQYF.

CDR3 sequence: CASKYRTGGKTEAFF. Here the CDR3 DNA reads TGTGCCAGCAAGTATCGTACTGGGGGCAAAACTGAAGCTTTCTTT. The chain couples TRBV28 to TRBJ1-1; D might be TRBD1 (6 bases). Trimming took 7 bases from V and 5 from J, leaving 20 bases between them. Looked up from germline, CDR1 is MDHEN and CDR2 is SYDVKM. CDR3 length equals 15 residues.

The rearrangement joins TRBV4-1 to TRBJ2-7, with 7 bases that match TRBD2. Trimming cost V 1 base and J 3 bases; bases outside gene matches: 6. There are 15 residues in the CDR3. CDR1 is MGHRA, CDR2 YSYEKL, per germline. The CDR3 DNA reads as TGCGCCAGCAGCCAAGTCGGACTAGACAGCTACGAGCAGTACTTC. Protein product: CASSQVGLDSYEQYF.

The count of this clone is one. The rearrangement uses TRBV4-2 and TRBJ1-5; D not resolved. CDR1 and CDR2 from the germline V gene are LGHNA and YNFKEQ. V was pared by 1 base and J by 9 bases, with 13 bases between. This CDR3 region has 14 residues. CDR3 bases: TGTGCCAGCAGCCAAGGCGGCGGGATGCGGCCCCAGCATTTT. It codes for CASSQGGGMRPQHF.

V and J are TRBV5-5 and TRBJ1-5, with a tentative D call TRBD1 (5 bases). The CDR3 contains 15 residues. Germline V gene lookup returns CDR1 SGHKS and CDR2 YYEKEE (reference sequence). The V and J ends lost 0 bases and 4 bases respectively, with 11 bases between them. CDR3 DNA: TGTGCCAGCAGCTTGGGACAGTTTAGTAATCAGCCCCAGCATTTT. Protein: CASSLGQFSNQPQHF.

The gene calls are TRBV5-6 and TRBJ1-2, with D perhaps TRBD1 (5 bases). Trimming left V 0 bases short and J 8 bases short, with 11 bases between. CDR1 is SGHDT and CDR2 is YYEEEE in the germline V gene. The CDR3 spans 13 residues. CDR3 in amino acids: CASSLGGSGGYTF. The CDR3 nucleotides read TGTGCCAGCAGCTTGGGGGGATCAGGGGGCTACACCTTC.

This chain uses TRBV10-3 with TRBJ1-1; 9 nucleotides line up with TRBD1. The germline V gene has CDR1 ENHRY and CDR2 SYGVKD. This CDR3 spans 15 amino acids. The J segment lost 4 bases and the V segment lost 0 bases, leaving 3 bases of the junction unmatched. CDR3 sequence reads: CAISESTGGGTEAFF. The CDR3 nucleotides are TGTGCCATCAGTGAGTCGACAGGGGGTGGCACTGAAGCTTTCTTT.

This chain links TRBV18 with TRBJ1-2; D gene ambiguous. The germline CDR1 and CDR2 sequences are KGHSH and LQKENI. V lost 0 bases and J 2 bases, leaving 7 bases between the germline ends. This CDR3 has 14 residues. CDR3 coding DNA: TGTGCCAGCTCACCACCAGGGAGCAACTATGGCTACACCTTC. Translated, it gives CASSPPGSNYGYTF.